This TCR beta chain was identified in a study of T-cell memory formation after mild COVID-19. Looking at the study overall: Clusters of TCRs were largely donor specific. Overall study findings and caveats: Day 15 to 85 contracting clones showed balanced CD4/CD8; day 15 to 37 expanders favored CD4+.

The sample holds a few counts of this clonotype. No antigen is known for it. This CDR3 spans 14 amino acids. Deletions cut 0 bases from V and 7 bases from J, with 13 bases between. Per the germline V gene, CDR1 is LGHNA and CDR2 is YNFKEQ. TCRdb re-called the 5' RACE reads with MiXCR, one entry per CDR3 protein. The sample has about 90,000 distinct CDR3 sequences, approximately 16% seen once. What was sequenced was PBMCs or a T cell subset sorted from them (not recorded which). The chain combines TRBV4-2 with TRBJ2-7, with a weak D call TRBD2 (6 bases). This sequence originates from a man between 18 and 29 years old who had mild COVID-19 (a few samples of this study predate the infection). Cell type and time point are not known. CDR3 nucleotide sequence: TGTGCCAGCAGCCAAGATCAGGAGGGGTCGGAGCAGTACTTC. Translation gives CASSQDQEGSEQYF.